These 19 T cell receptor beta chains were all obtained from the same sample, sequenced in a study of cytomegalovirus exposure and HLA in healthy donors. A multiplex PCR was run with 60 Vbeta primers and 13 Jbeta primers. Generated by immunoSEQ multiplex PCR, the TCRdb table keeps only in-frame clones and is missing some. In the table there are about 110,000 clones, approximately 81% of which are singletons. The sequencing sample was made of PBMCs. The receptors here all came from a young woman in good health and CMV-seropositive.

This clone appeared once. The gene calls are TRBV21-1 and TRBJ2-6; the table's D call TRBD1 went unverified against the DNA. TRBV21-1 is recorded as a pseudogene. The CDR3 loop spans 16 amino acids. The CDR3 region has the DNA TGTGCCAGCAGCAAAGAAAGCAGGGATGGGGCCAACGTCCTGACTTTC. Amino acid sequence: CASSKESRDGANVLTF.

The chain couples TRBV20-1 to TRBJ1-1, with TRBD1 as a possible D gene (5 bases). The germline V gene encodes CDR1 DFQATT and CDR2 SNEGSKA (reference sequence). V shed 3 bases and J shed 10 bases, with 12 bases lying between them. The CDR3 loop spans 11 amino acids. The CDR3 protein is CSASWQGRAFF. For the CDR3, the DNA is TGCAGTGCTAGTTGGCAGGGAAGAGCTTTCTTT.

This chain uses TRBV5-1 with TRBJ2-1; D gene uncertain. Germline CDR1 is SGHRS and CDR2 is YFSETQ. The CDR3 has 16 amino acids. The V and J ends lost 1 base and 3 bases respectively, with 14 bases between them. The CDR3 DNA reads TGCGCCAGCAGCTTGAACGTGGGCTCGAACTACAATGAGCAGTTCTTC. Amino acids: CASSLNVGSNYNEQFF. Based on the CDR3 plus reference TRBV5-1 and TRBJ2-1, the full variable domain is KAGVTQTPRYLIKTRGQQVTLSCSPISGHRSVSWYQQTPGQGLQFLFEYFSETQRNKGNFPGRFSGRQFSNSRSEMNVSTLELGDSALYLCASSLNVGSNYNEQFFGPGTRLTVL.

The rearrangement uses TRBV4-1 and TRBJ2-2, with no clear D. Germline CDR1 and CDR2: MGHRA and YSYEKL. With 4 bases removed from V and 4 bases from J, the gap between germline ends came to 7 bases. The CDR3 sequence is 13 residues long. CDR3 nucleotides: TGCGCCAGCAGCCGCCCAGGCACCGGGGAGCTGTTTTTT. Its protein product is CASSRPGTGELFF.

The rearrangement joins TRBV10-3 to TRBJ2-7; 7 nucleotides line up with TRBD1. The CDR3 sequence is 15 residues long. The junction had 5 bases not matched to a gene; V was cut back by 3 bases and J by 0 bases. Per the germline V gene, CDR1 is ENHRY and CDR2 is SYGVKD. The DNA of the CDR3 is TGTGCCATCAGTGACTCCAGGGGGAGCTCCTACGAGCAGTACTTC. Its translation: CAISDSRGSSYEQYF.

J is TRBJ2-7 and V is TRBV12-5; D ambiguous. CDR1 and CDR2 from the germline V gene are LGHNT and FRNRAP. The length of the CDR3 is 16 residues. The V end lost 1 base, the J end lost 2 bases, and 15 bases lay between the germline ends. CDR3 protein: CASGLATRESPYEQYF. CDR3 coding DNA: TGTGCTAGTGGTTTGGCCACGCGTGAGTCCCCCTACGAGCAGTACTTC.

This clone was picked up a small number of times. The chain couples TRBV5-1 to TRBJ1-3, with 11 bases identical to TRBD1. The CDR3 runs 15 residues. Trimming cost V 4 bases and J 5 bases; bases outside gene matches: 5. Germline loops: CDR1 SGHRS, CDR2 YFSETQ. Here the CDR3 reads CASSKDRGLRNTIYF. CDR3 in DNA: TGCGCCAGCAGCAAGGACAGGGGGCTTAGAAACACCATATATTTT.

The CDR3 loop is CAISVMREPTYEQYF. Written as DNA, the CDR3 is TGTGCCATCAGTGTGATGAGGGAACCGACCTACGAGCAGTACTTC. This chain connects TRBV10-3 to TRBJ2-7, with a tentative D call TRBD2 (5 bases). Deletions cut 4 bases from V and 2 bases from J, with 15 bases between. This CDR3 has 15 amino acids. Germline V lookup: CDR1 ENHRY, CDR2 SYGVKD.

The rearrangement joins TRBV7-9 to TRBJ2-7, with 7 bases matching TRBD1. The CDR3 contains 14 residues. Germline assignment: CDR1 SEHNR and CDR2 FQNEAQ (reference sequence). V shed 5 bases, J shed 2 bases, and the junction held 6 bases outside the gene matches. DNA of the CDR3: TGTGCCAGCAGCCCATCCCAGGGGGCCTACGAGCAGTACTTC. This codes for CASSPSQGAYEQYF.

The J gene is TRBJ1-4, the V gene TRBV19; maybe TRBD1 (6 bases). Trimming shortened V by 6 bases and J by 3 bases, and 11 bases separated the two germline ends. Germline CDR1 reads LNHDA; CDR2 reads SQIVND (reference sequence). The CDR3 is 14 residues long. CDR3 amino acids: CASSTGWANEKLFF. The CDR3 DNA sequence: TGTGCCAGTAGCACAGGGTGGGCTAATGAAAAACTGTTTTTT.

The CDR3 DNA sequence: TGTGCCAGTAGTATAGGCCACCCCTCGCGGGCTGAAGCTTTCTTT. Translated, it gives CASSIGHPSRAEAFF. This chain joins TRBV19 and TRBJ1-1; unclear D gene. Germline values: CDR1 LNHDA, CDR2 SQIVND (reference sequence). This CDR3 spans 15 amino acids. The ends were cut back, 1 base at V and 6 bases at J, with 15 bases in the middle. Variable domain in full (rest from reference TRBV19 and TRBJ1-1): DGGITQSPKYLFRKEGQNVTLSCEQNLNHDAMYWYRQDPGQGLRLIYYSQIVNDFQKGDIAEGYSVSREKKESFPLTVTSAQKNPTAFYLCASSIGHPSRAEAFFGQGTRLTVV.

CDR3: CASSQDGAVSSKDTQYF. In DNA form, the CDR3 reads TGCGCCAGCAGCCAAGATGGGGCAGTGTCTAGTAAGGATACGCAGTATTTT. The gene calls are TRBV4-1 and TRBJ2-3; possibly TRBD1 for D (5 bases). V was pared by 0 bases and J by 6 bases, with 19 bases between. The CDR3 runs to 17 residues. Germline V gives CDR1 MGHRA, CDR2 YSYEKL.

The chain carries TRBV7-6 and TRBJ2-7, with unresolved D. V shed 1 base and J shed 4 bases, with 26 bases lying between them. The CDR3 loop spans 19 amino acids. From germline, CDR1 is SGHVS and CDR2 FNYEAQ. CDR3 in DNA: TGTGCCAGCAGCTTAGGCAATGCCCGGTCCCCTAGACGCCAATACGAGCAGTACTTC. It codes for CASSLGNARSPRRQYEQYF. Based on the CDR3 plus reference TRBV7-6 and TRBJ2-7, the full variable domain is GAGVSQSPRYKVTKRGQDVALRCDPISGHVSLYWYRQALGQGPEFLTYFNYEAQQDKSGLPNDRFSAERPEGSISTLTIQRTEQRDSAMYRCASSLGNARSPRRQYEQYFGPGTRLTVT.

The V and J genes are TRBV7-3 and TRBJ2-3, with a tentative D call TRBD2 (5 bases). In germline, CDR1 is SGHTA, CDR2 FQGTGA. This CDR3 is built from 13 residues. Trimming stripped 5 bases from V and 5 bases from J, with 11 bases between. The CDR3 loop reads CASSPRREDTQYF. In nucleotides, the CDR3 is TGTGCCAGCAGCCCCCGCCGGGAAGATACGCAGTATTTT.

The CDR3 DNA reads as TGTGCCAGCAGTTCCCCAGCGTTATTCTCCTACGAGCAGTACTTC. Translation: CASSSPALFSYEQYF. This chain joins TRBV27 and TRBJ2-7; D call uncertain. Germline V lookup: CDR1 MNHEY, CDR2 SMNVEV (reference sequence). V gave up 4 bases and J gave up 0 bases, with 13 bases separating them. The CDR3 is made up of 15 amino acids.

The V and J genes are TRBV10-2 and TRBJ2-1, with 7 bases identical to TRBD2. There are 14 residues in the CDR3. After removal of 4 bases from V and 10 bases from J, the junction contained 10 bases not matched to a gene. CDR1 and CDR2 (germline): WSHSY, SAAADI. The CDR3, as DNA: TGCGCCAGCAGTGGGACTAGTGACCCGAGGGAGCAGTTCTTC. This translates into CASSGTSDPREQFF.

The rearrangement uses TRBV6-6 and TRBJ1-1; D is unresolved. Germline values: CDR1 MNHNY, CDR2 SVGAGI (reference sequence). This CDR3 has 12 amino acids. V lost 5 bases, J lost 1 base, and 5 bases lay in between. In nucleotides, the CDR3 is TGTGCCAGCAGTGACACGAACACTGAAGCTTTCTTT. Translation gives CASSDTNTEAFF.

The CDR3 coding sequence is TGTGCCAGCAGCCAAGGGCGGGGAGTCGATTTGTACGAGCAGTACTTC. It encodes CASSQGRGVDLYEQYF. The chain has TRBV14 and TRBJ2-7, with D possibly being TRBD2 (6 bases). Between the trimmed V and J ends, which lost 1 base and 4 bases, there was a span of 17 bases. Germline CDR1 reads SGHDN; CDR2 reads FVKESK. The CDR3 loop spans 16 amino acids.

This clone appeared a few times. Written as DNA, the CDR3 is TGTGCCAGCAATGGACAGGGGAGGTATGGCTACACCTTC. Residues: CASNGQGRYGYTF. The chain links TRBV6-6 to TRBJ1-2, with TRBD1 matching over 9 bases. Germline V CDR1 and CDR2: MNHNY, SVGAGI (reference sequence). This CDR3 region has 13 residues. Germline trimming cut 7 bases from V and 5 bases from J; bases unmatched to any gene: 5.